Below, 21 T cell receptor beta chains from the same sample are listed, as sequenced in a study of CD8+CD57+ T cells in acquired aplastic anemia. TCR beta VDJ and CDR3 were profiled, and genomic DNA was the template. TCRdb reprocessed the reads via MiXCR and lists one record per CDR3 protein. This table holds roughly 180,000 distinct CDR3 sequences, 45% to 50% found once. The sample consisted of sorted CD4+, CD8+, or CD8+CD57+ T cells (not recorded which) from PBMCs. These TCRs come from a human donor in good health.

This chain links TRBV15 with TRBJ2-7; D is unclear. Trimming removed 3 bases from V and 3 bases from J, with 15 bases in between. The CDR3 loop spans 15 amino acids. Germline CDR1 LNHNV, CDR2 YYDKDF (reference sequence). The CDR3: CATSSPGLTDYEQYF. Written as DNA, the CDR3 is TGTGCCACCAGCAGTCCCGGGCTTACCGACTACGAGCAGTACTTC. The variable domain in full, with the rest retrieved from reference TRBV15 and TRBJ2-7, is DAMVIQNPRYQVTQFGKPVTLSCSQTLNHNVMYWYQQKSSQAPKLLFHYYDKDFNNEADTPDNFQSRRPNTSFCFLDIRSPGLGDTAMYLCATSSPGLTDYEQYFGPGTRLTVT.

The CDR3 loop reads CASSLVLGAEAFF. The CDR3 DNA reads TGTGCCAGCAGCCTTGTTTTGGGGGCTGAAGCTTTCTTT. V is TRBV12-3 or TRBV12-4 and J is TRBJ1-1; a weak D match, TRBD1 (5 bases). With 6 bases removed from V and 6 bases from J, the gap between germline ends came to 14 bases. The CDR3 runs 13 residues.

The chain carries TRBV7-9 and TRBJ2-5, with 8 bases identical to TRBD2. This CDR3 is 16 amino acids long. The V gene's germline CDR1 is SEHNR and CDR2 FQNEAQ (reference sequence). Unmatched junction bases numbered 9, after V lost 2 bases and J lost 4 bases. The CDR3 reads CASSLLAGGRGETQYF. CDR3 DNA: TGTGCCAGCAGCTTACTCGCGGGGGGCCGGGGAGAGACCCAGTACTTC.

This rearrangement joins TRBV15 to TRBJ1-5; D call uncertain. CDR3 length: 14 amino acids. Germline V gene lookup returns CDR1 LNHNV and CDR2 YYDKDF (reference sequence). V was pared by 2 bases and J by 6 bases, with 11 bases between. CDR3 nucleotide sequence: TGTGCCACCAGCAGAAAGCAGGAGAGTCAGCCCCAGCATTTT. Amino acids: CATSRKQESQPQHF.

This clonotype came up many times. V and J are TRBV12-3 or TRBV12-4 and TRBJ2-2, with D uncertain. Trimming left V 2 bases short and J 1 base short, with 8 bases between. The CDR3 extends over 15 amino acids. CDR3 bases: TGTGCCAGCAGTTTAAAAGGGATGAACACCGGGGAGCTGTTTTTT. Its translation is CASSLKGMNTGELFF.

V gene TRBV15 combines with J gene TRBJ2-7, with D hard to call. Trimming removed 0 bases from V and 4 bases from J, with 10 bases in between. This CDR3 is 14 amino acids long. CDR1 and CDR2 from the germline V gene are LNHNV and YYDKDF (reference sequence). Written as DNA, the CDR3 is TGTGCCACCAGCAGAGAGGTGGGTTCGTACGAGCAGTACTTC. Translation: CATSREVGSYEQYF.

This clonotype was seen repeatedly, ten times or more. V is TRBV9 and J is TRBJ1-6; D not certain. The CDR3 is made up of 12 amino acids. Between the trimmed V and J ends, which lost 6 bases and 7 bases, there was a span of 8 bases. Germline V gene data show CDR1 as SGDLS and CDR2 as YYNGEE. The CDR3 DNA reads TGTGCCAGCAACGCTCCGAATTCACCCCTCCACTTT. This gives the protein CASNAPNSPLHF.

The rearrangement uses TRBV10-3 and TRBJ1-5; D is undetermined. This CDR3 has 12 residues. Germline-derived CDR1 and CDR2 are ENHRY and SYGVKD. V was pared by 10 bases and J by 1 base, with 8 bases between. DNA for the CDR3: TGTGCCACCGCGGACAGCAATCAGCCCCAGCATTTT. It yields the protein CATADSNQPQHF.

The chain carries TRBV15 and TRBJ2-1; TRBD2 aligns across 10 bases. The CDR3 sequence is 14 residues long. The V segment lost 6 bases and the J segment 4 bases; nucleotides outside the gene matches: 3. CDR1 is LNHNV, CDR2 YYDKDF, per germline (reference sequence). The CDR3 reads CATRGTSEYNEQFF. The CDR3 DNA is TGTGCCACCAGAGGGACTAGCGAATACAATGAGCAGTTCTTC.

Only one count was recorded for this clonotype. CDR3 amino acids: CASSEGPRQYGYTF. The CDR3 DNA is TGCGCCAGCAGTGAGGGGCCAAGACAGTATGGCTACACCTTC. The chain links TRBV10-2 to TRBJ1-2, with D perhaps TRBD1 (5 bases). The CDR3 loop spans 14 amino acids. Germline CDR1 is WSHSY and CDR2 is SAAADI. Between the trimmed V and J ends, which lost 2 bases and 5 bases, there was a span of 12 bases.

This clonotype was counted between two and nine times. This chain connects TRBV6-6 to TRBJ1-1, with TRBD1 identical over 10 bases. This CDR3 has 15 amino acids. CDR1 and CDR2 (germline): MNHNY, SVGAGI (reference sequence). The J segment lost 6 bases and the V segment lost 5 bases, leaving 9 bases of the junction unmatched. In nucleotides, the CDR3 is TGTGCCAGCAGTAACCGGGACAGGGGAACATCTGAAGCTTTCTTT. Its translation: CASSNRDRGTSEAFF.

The chain uses TRBV19 and TRBJ1-1; D is undetermined. V lost 5 bases and J lost 2, with 18 bases in between. The germline V gene has CDR1 LNHDA and CDR2 SQIVND (reference sequence). The CDR3 has 16 amino acids. DNA of the CDR3: TGTGCCAGTAGTGCGCCATTGTGGGCAGTTAACACTGAAGCTTTCTTT. Amino acid sequence: CASSAPLWAVNTEAFF.

The chain joins TRBV11-1 to TRBJ2-7, with D maybe TRBD2 (5 bases). The CDR3 is made up of 12 amino acids. Germline V gene lookup returns CDR1 SGHAT and CDR2 FQDESV (reference sequence). Trimming removed 8 bases from V and 2 bases from J, with 10 bases in between. This chain's CDR3 is CASADGTYEQYF. The CDR3 nucleotides are TGTGCCAGCGCAGACGGGACCTACGAGCAGTACTTC. Based on the CDR3 plus reference TRBV11-1 and TRBJ2-7, the full variable domain is EAEVAQSPRYKITEKSQAVAFWCDPISGHATLYWYRQILGQGPELLVQFQDESVVDDSQLPKDRFSAERLKGVDSTLKIQPAELGDSAMYLCASADGTYEQYFGPGTRLTVT.

This clonotype has a count of ten or more. The V gene is TRBV29-1, the J gene TRBJ1-2, with D possibly being TRBD1 (5 bases). V was shortened by 7 bases and J by 7 bases, with 16 bases between the two germline ends. Germline loops: CDR1 SQVTM, CDR2 ANQGSEA. The CDR3 has 12 residues. CDR3 amino acids: CSASSGDSGYTF. The CDR3 bases are TGCAGCGCTTCATCGGGGGATTCTGGCTACACCTTC.

The genes are TRBV7-8 and TRBJ2-1; D not resolved. V was cut by 1 base and J by 0 bases, with 4 bases left in between. CDR1 SGHVS and CDR2 FQNEAQ come from the germline V gene. The CDR3 is 14 amino acids. The CDR3 protein is CASSLGASYNEQFF. The CDR3 DNA is TGTGCCAGCAGCTTAGGGGCCTCCTACAATGAGCAGTTCTTC.

This clonotype came up many times. This chain links TRBV10-3 with TRBJ2-3, with 8 bases that match TRBD1. Germline CDR1 is ENHRY and CDR2 is SYGVKD. This CDR3 is 16 amino acids long. Trimming took 6 bases from V and 0 from J; bases not matched to a gene: 8. The CDR3 loop reads CAISQGTGDSTDTQYF. The CDR3, as DNA: TGTGCCATCAGCCAGGGGACAGGAGACAGCACAGATACGCAGTATTTT.

V is TRBV7-9 and J is TRBJ2-5; D uncertain. Germline lookup yields CDR1 SEHNR and CDR2 FQNEAQ (reference sequence). Trimming left V 4 bases short and J 5 bases short, with 8 bases between. The CDR3 has 12 amino acids. CDR3 nucleotides: TGTGCCAGCAGCTCCGCCATGGAGACCCAGTACTTC. Protein sequence: CASSSAMETQYF.

CDR3 sequence reads: CAISEGVRGRNPGELFF. The CDR3 nucleotides are TGTGCCATCAGTGAGGGGGTGAGGGGGCGCAATCCCGGGGAGCTGTTTTTT. V is TRBV10-3 and J is TRBJ2-2; 7 bases are a match to TRBD1. This CDR3 comprises 17 residues. J gave up 6 bases and V 2 bases, and 12 bases lay outside the gene matches. Germline V lookup: CDR1 ENHRY, CDR2 SYGVKD.

V is TRBV9 and J is TRBJ1-2; D not certain. The V gene's germline CDR1 is SGDLS and CDR2 YYNGEE. V lost 0 bases, J lost 0 bases, and 9 bases lay in between. CDR3 length: 15 residues. Written as DNA, the CDR3 is TGTGCCAGCAGCGTAGAATCCCGCGCTAACTATGGCTACACCTTC. It yields the protein CASSVESRANYGYTF.

This clonotype was seen a single time. The chain joins TRBV10-1 to TRBJ2-7, with 11 nucleotides matching TRBD2. This CDR3 has 15 amino acids. Per germline, CDR1 WNHNN and CDR2 SYGVQD (reference sequence). The junction had 9 bases not matched to a gene; V was cut back by 7 bases and J by 4 bases. CDR3 in amino acids: CASTEGTSGCYEQYF. CDR3 coding DNA: TGCGCCAGCACCGAGGGGACTAGCGGTTGTTACGAGCAGTACTTC.

Regarding this clonotype: A much bigger clone sits one base away, suggesting this may be a read error. V and J are TRBV5-6 and TRBJ1-4; D may be TRBD1 (5 bases). V lost 7 bases, J lost 8 bases, and 18 bases lay in between. The CDR3 consists of 14 residues. The germline gives CDR1 SGHDT, CDR2 YYEEEE. The CDR3 here is CASGPVPTEEKLFF. The DNA of the CDR3 is TGTGCCAGCGGCCCCGTTCCGACAGAAGAAAAACTGTTTTTT. Variable domain in full (rest from reference TRBV5-6 and TRBJ1-4): DAGVTQSPTHLIKTRGQQVTLRCSPKSGHDTVSWYQQALGQGPQFIFQYYEEEERQRGNFPDRFSGHQFPNYSSELNVNALLLGDSALYLCASGPVPTEEKLFFGSGTQLSVL.